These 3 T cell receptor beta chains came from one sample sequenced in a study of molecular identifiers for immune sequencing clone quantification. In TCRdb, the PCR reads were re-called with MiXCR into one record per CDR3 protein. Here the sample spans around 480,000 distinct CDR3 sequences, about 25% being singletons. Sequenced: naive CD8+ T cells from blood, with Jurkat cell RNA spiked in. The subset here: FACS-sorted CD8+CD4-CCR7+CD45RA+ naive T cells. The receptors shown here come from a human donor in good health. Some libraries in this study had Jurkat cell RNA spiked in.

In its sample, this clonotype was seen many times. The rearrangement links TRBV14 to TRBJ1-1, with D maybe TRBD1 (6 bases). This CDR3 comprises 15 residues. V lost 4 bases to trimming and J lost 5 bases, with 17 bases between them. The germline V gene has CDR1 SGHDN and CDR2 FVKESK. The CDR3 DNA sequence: TGTGCCAGCAGCCCGTTTAGGACAGCAGAGACTGAAGCTTTCTTT. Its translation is CASSPFRTAETEAFF.

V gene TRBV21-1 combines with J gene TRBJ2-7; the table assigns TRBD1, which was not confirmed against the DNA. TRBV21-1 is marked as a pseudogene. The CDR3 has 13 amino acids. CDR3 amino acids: CASSKARQGVGYF. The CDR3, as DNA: TGTGCCAGCAGCAAAGCGCGACAGGGGGTTGGGTACTTC.

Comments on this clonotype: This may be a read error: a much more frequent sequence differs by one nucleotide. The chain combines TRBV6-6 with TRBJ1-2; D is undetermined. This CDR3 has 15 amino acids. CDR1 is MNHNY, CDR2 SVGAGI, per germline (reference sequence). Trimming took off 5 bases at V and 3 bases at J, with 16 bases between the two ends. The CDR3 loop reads CASSRSPGRDYGYTF. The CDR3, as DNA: TGTGCCAGCAGTCGCTCCCCGGGAAGAGACTATGGCTACACCTTC.